This T cell receptor (beta chain) was identified in a study of OX40 agonist ivuxolimab in advanced cancers. Data came from immunoSEQ multiplex PCR; TCRdb stores just in-frame clones and leaves some out. The sample lists approximately 92,000 clones; approximately 84% were seen once. This TCR was sampled from an adult with an advanced solid tumor such as melanoma, head and neck, liver or kidney cancer. This specimen was CD4+ or CD8+ T cells sorted from blood, taken in a trial of the OX40 agonist ivuxolimab.

The CDR3 sequence is CASSLRNPAYEQYF. The CDR3 nucleotides read TGCGCCAGCAGCTTGAGAAACCCAGCCTACGAGCAGTACTTC. V and J are TRBV5-1 and TRBJ2-7; D not certain. Germline CDR1 reads SGHRS; CDR2 reads YFSETQ. The CDR3 runs to 14 residues. With 1 base removed from V and 2 bases from J, the gap between germline ends came to 10 bases.